This TCR beta chain stems from a study of CD8+CD57+ T cells in acquired aplastic anemia. Turning to the study itself: Sorted CD4+ plus CD8+ cells gave DNA averaging about 3.2 ug. Healthy donors yielded roughly 9.9 million CD4+ cell reads on average.

Per the germline V gene, CDR1 is LNHDA and CDR2 is SQIVND (reference sequence). CDR3 length: 15 amino acids. Trimming removed 4 bases from V and 0 bases from J; junction bases left unmatched: 3. The study profiled TCR beta VDJ and CDR3 using genomic DNA as template. TCRdb ran MiXCR on the reads and lists one entry per CDR3 protein. Counted here are tens of thousands of distinct CDR3 sequences, over 35% occurring once; the ten biggest clones make up 60% to 75%. This clonotype was obtained from a human donor in good health, serving as a control. The sample consisted of sorted CD4+, CD8+, or CD8+CD57+ T cells (not recorded which) from PBMCs. The chain carries TRBV19 and TRBJ2-1, with 7 bases lining up with TRBD2. The CDR3 is CASSTSGNSYNEQFF. CDR3 nucleotide sequence: TGTGCCAGTAGTACGAGCGGGAACTCCTACAATGAGCAGTTCTTC.